Following are 20 T cell receptor beta chains from one sample sequenced in a study of PD-L1 blockade in urothelial cancer. Using immunoSEQ multiplex PCR, the repertoire was profiled, and TCRdb retains in-frame clones only, with some absent. The sample records 90,000 to 120,000 clones, around 93% being singletons. The sample was PBMCs, taken around atezolizumab (anti-PD-L1) treatment. These receptors were obtained from a woman aged 80 or older with urothelial cancer.

About this clone: The same CDR3 can be traced to other DNA sequences in this sample. The rearrangement links TRBV9 to TRBJ2-7; 7 positions agree with TRBD1. The CDR3 runs to 14 residues. V lost 0 bases and J lost 2; bases outside the gene matches: 2. In germline, CDR1 is SGDLS, CDR2 YYNGEE. CDR3 nucleotide sequence: TGTGCCAGCAGCGTAGGACAGGGTACCTACGAGCAGTACTTC. It specifies CASSVGQGTYEQYF.

The rearrangement uses TRBV5-1 and TRBJ2-1; 10 bases agree with TRBD1. The CDR3 covers 15 residues. After removal of 2 bases from V and 5 bases from J, the junction contained 4 bases not matched to a gene. Germline V CDR1 and CDR2: SGHRS, YFSETQ. CDR3 sequence (DNA): TGCGCCAGCAGCTTAGAAGGACAGGGGGACAATGAGCAGTTCTTC. It encodes CASSLEGQGDNEQFF.

V is TRBV6-1 and J is TRBJ1-5; 7 bases agree with TRBD1. Trimming removed 1 base from V and 4 bases from J; junction bases left unmatched: 4. Germline V CDR1 and CDR2: MNHNS, SASEGT. The CDR3 loop spans 15 amino acids. CDR3 sequence (DNA): TGTGCCAGCAGTGAAGTGACAGGGCGAAATCAGCCCCAGCATTTT. Protein sequence: CASSEVTGRNQPQHF.

As DNA, the CDR3 is TGTGCCAGCAGCGTAGAGGGAGTCTATGGCTACACCTTC. It codes for CASSVEGVYGYTF. V gene TRBV9 combines with J gene TRBJ1-2; D is unresolved. V was cut by 0 bases and J by 4 bases, with 7 bases left in between. CDR3 size: 13 residues. Germline lookup yields CDR1 SGDLS and CDR2 YYNGEE.

The V and J genes are TRBV19 and TRBJ2-2; a weak D match, TRBD2 (6 bases). CDR1 LNHDA and CDR2 SQIVND come from the germline V gene (reference sequence). This CDR3 is 15 amino acids long. Trimming took off 7 bases at V and 0 bases at J, with 12 bases between the two ends. The CDR3 DNA reads as TGTGCCAGTACCCGTGGGGGGACGAACACCGGGGAGCTGTTTTTT. Its translation is CASTRGGTNTGELFF.

The V call is TRBV28, the J call TRBJ1-2; D gene uncertain. Trimming pared 7 bases from V and 8 bases from J, leaving 20 bases between. The CDR3 loop spans 14 amino acids. Germline V gene lookup returns CDR1 MDHEN and CDR2 SYDVKM. The CDR3 loop reads CASTTGGAFKGYTF. The CDR3 region has the DNA TGTGCCAGCACCACGGGAGGCGCTTTTAAAGGCTACACCTTC.

The V gene is TRBV25-1, the J gene TRBJ1-2; D remains unclear. V was shortened by 3 bases and J by 4 bases, with 15 bases between the two germline ends. The CDR3 covers 15 residues. Germline V gene data show CDR1 as MGHDK and CDR2 as SYGVNS. The CDR3 loop reads CASSDPARSGYGYTF. The CDR3 coding sequence is TGTGCCAGCAGTGACCCGGCACGGTCGGGCTATGGCTACACCTTC.

This clone was seen a single time. The chain recombines TRBV19 with TRBJ2-2; 9 bases fit TRBD1. This CDR3 is 16 amino acids long. J was trimmed by 7 bases and V by 7 bases; bases with no gene match: 13. The V gene's germline CDR1 is LNHDA and CDR2 SQIVND (reference sequence). CDR3 protein: CASNLSPGTGIGELFF. CDR3 DNA: TGTGCCAGTAATCTCTCTCCCGGGACAGGGATCGGGGAGCTGTTTTTT.

This chain links TRBV29-1 with TRBJ1-5, with 7 nucleotides matching TRBD1. Germline CDR1 reads SQVTM; CDR2 reads ANQGSEA. J was trimmed by 0 bases and V by 6 bases; bases with no gene match: 5. The CDR3 spans 14 residues. CDR3 DNA: TGCAGCGTGGTGACAGGGTCTAGCAATCAGCCCCAGCATTTT. Its protein is CSVVTGSSNQPQHF.

The genes are TRBV18 and TRBJ1-1; D call uncertain. V was shortened by 3 bases and J by 1 base, with 9 bases between the two germline ends. CDR3 length: 14 amino acids. Germline-derived CDR1 and CDR2 are KGHSH and LQKENI. The CDR3 nucleotides are TGTGCCAGCTCACCGGTTCAGTCGAACACTGAAGCTTTCTTT. This encodes CASSPVQSNTEAFF.

V is TRBV19 and J is TRBJ1-2; D is ambiguous. This CDR3 spans 14 amino acids. The germline CDR1 and CDR2 sequences are LNHDA and SQIVND (reference sequence). V lost 1 base, J lost 3 bases, and 9 bases lay in between. DNA for the CDR3: TGTGCCAGTAGTATAGGAACGGACTACTATGGCTACACCTTC. As protein: CASSIGTDYYGYTF.

The chain has TRBV6-6 and TRBJ2-7; TRBD2 is a possible D gene (6 bases). The CDR3 is 14 residues long. Between the trimmed V and J ends, which lost 7 bases and 0 bases, there was a span of 13 bases. Per germline, CDR1 MNHNY and CDR2 SVGAGI (reference sequence). The CDR3 reads CASKSGGSSYEQYF. The CDR3 DNA follows: TGTGCCAGCAAATCCGGAGGGAGCTCCTACGAGCAGTACTTC.

This chain joins TRBV27 and TRBJ1-1; 10 bases match TRBD1. Per germline, CDR1 MNHEY and CDR2 SMNVEV (reference sequence). The V and J ends lost 4 bases and 1 base, in that order; junction bases with no gene match: 3. The CDR3 length is 15 residues. The CDR3 is CASSYRTGGNTEAFF. Written as DNA, the CDR3 is TGTGCCAGCAGTTACCGGACAGGGGGGAACACTGAAGCTTTCTTT.

The chain has TRBV7-3 and TRBJ2-2; 7 bases agree with TRBD1. This CDR3 has 14 residues. V gave up 8 bases and J gave up 1 base; unmatched junction bases: 4. Germline loops: CDR1 SGHTA, CDR2 FQGTGA. The CDR3 spells CASGQALNTGELFF. The DNA for the CDR3 is TGTGCCAGCGGACAGGCTCTGAACACCGGGGAGCTGTTTTTT. Using reference TRBV7-3 and TRBJ2-2 for the parts outside the CDR3, the full variable domain is GAGVSQTPSNKVTEKGKYVELRCDPISGHTALYWYRQSLGQGPEFLIYFQGTGAADDSGLPNDRFFAVRPEGSVSTLKIQRTERGDSAVYLCASGQALNTGELFFGEGSRLTVL.

V and J are TRBV13 and TRBJ1-1, with D possibly being TRBD1 (6 bases). In germline, CDR1 is PRHDT, CDR2 FYEKMQ (reference sequence). Trimming removed 5 bases from V and 0 bases from J, with 16 bases in between. The CDR3 extends over 16 amino acids. As DNA, the CDR3 is TGTGCCAGCAGCCTCTTAAATAGGGGGATGAACACTGAAGCTTTCTTT. Amino acid sequence: CASSLLNRGMNTEAFF.

V usage is TRBV9 and J usage is TRBJ1-4, with D tentatively TRBD1 (5 bases). Germline loops: CDR1 SGDLS, CDR2 YYNGEE. The ends were cut back, 3 bases at V and 0 bases at J, with 15 bases in the middle. The CDR3 runs 17 residues. CDR3 nucleotides: TGTGCCAGCAGCGCGAGTCATGACAGCACAACTAATGAAAAACTGTTTTTT. Its protein is CASSASHDSTTNEKLFF.

The V and J genes are TRBV11-2 and TRBJ1-3; TRBD1 might be the D (5 bases). Germline V gives CDR1 SGHAT, CDR2 FQNNGV. The CDR3 spans 11 residues. The V and J ends lost 6 bases and 11 bases respectively, with 11 bases between them. CDR3 nucleotides: TGTGCCAGCAGAGGAGCGGGGCCCATATATTTT. Translated, it gives CASRGAGPIYF. The full variable domain, completed using reference TRBV11-2 and TRBJ1-3, is EAGVAQSPRYKIIEKRQSVAFWCNPISGHATLYWYQQILGQGPKLLIQFQNNGVVDDSQLPKDRFSAERLKGVDSTLKIQPAKLEDSAVYLCASRGAGPIYFGEGSWLTVV.

V is TRBV28 and J is TRBJ2-3; 11 bases map to TRBD2. CDR1 and CDR2 (germline): MDHEN, SYDVKM. J was trimmed by 7 bases and V by 5 bases; bases with no gene match: 8. This CDR3 contains 15 residues. The CDR3 loop is CASSLGLAGGNTQYF. CDR3 sequence (DNA): TGTGCCAGCAGTCTCGGGCTAGCGGGAGGAAATACGCAGTATTTT. Full variable domain (rest looked up from reference TRBV28 and TRBJ2-3): DVKVTQSSRYLVKRTGEKVFLECVQDMDHENMFWYRQDPGLGLRLIYFSYDVKMKEKGDIPEGYSVSREKKERFSLILESASTNQTSMYLCASSLGLAGGNTQYFGPGTRLTVL.

The chain has TRBV11-3 and TRBJ2-5, with D perhaps TRBD1 (5 bases). CDR1 and CDR2 (germline): SGHNT, YENEEA. The CDR3 loop spans 14 amino acids. Trimming pared 2 bases from V and 2 bases from J, leaving 9 bases between. CDR3 nucleotides: TGTGCCAGCAGCTTAAGGGGTGGTCAAGAGACCCAGTACTTC. Translated, it gives CASSLRGGQETQYF.

The rearrangement uses TRBV27 and TRBJ2-7; 9 bases map to TRBD1. From germline, CDR1 is MNHEY and CDR2 SMNVEV (reference sequence). The CDR3 has 17 residues. V lost 4 bases to trimming and J lost 4 bases; unmatched junction nucleotides: 14. CDR3 in DNA: TGTGCCAGCAGTTCATTAACAGGGGGCCTAATAGTTTACGAGCAGTACTTC. It is translated as CASSSLTGGLIVYEQYF.